The clone carrying this T cell receptor beta chain was counted a few times. The CDR3 runs 17 residues. J gave up 0 bases and V 4 bases, and 11 bases lay outside the gene matches. Germline V gene sequence: CDR1 SNHLY, CDR2 FYNNEI. Libraries were prepared by immunoSEQ multiplex PCR; TCRdb keeps only in-frame clonotypes and omits some of them. The sample shows around 200,000 clones, roughly 82% of them seen only once. The data are from a study of blood T cell repertoires in COVID-19. This chain links TRBV2 with TRBJ1-1, with 7 bases aligning to TRBD1. The receptor's source is a man aged 35-49 years with acute COVID-19. The sample consisted of PBMCs or T cells enriched from blood (not recorded which). The DNA of the CDR3 is TGTGCCAGCAGTGTATTGACAGGGCTTTACATGAACACTGAAGCTTTCTTT. It translates to CASSVLTGLYMNTEAFF.